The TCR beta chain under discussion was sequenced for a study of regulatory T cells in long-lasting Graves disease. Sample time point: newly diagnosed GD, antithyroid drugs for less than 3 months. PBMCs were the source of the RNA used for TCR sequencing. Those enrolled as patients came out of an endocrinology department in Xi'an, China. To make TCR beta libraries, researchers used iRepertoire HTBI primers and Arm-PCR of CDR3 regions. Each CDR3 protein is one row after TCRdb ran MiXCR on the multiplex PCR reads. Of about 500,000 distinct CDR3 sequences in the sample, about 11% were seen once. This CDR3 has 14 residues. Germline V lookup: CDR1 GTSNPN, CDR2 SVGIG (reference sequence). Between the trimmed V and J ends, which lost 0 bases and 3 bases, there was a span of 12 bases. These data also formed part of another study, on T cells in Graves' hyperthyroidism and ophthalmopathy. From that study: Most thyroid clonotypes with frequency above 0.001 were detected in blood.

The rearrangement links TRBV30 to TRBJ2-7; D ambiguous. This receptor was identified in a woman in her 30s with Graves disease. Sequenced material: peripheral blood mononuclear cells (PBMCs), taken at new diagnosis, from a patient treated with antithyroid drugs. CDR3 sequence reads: CAWSVRALNYEQYF. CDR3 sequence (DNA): TGTGCCTGGAGTGTAAGGGCCTTAAACTACGAGCAGTACTTC.